These T cell receptor beta chains were read from a single sample in a study of cytomegalovirus exposure and HLA in healthy donors. Sequenced by immunoSEQ multiplex PCR; TCRdb stores in-frame clones only, minus some. Here the sample table reports under 200,000 clones. What was sequenced was PBMCs. Every receptor here comes from a woman aged 18-29 years in good health and CMV-seropositive. The CDR3 runs from the conserved cysteine through the conserved F or W. The D gene is left open where the match is weak.

j_call: TRBJ1-2; v_call: TRBV10-1; d_call: NA; cdr3_nt: TGCGCCAGCAGTGATGACAGTAACTATGGCTACACCTTC; cdr3_aa: CASSDDSNYGYTF
j_call: TRBJ1-6; v_call: TRBV5-6; d_call: TRBD1; cdr3_nt: TGTGCCAGCAGCTTGTGGGCTACAGGGGGTGGAAATTCACCCCTCCACTTT; cdr3_aa: CASSLWATGGGNSPLHF
j_call: TRBJ2-5; v_call: TRBV4-1; d_call: TRBD2; cdr3_nt: TGCGCCAGCAGCCAAGGGCGGGAGGGCCTTGAGACCCAGTACTTC; cdr3_aa: CASSQGREGLETQYF
j_call: TRBJ1-2; v_call: TRBV7-9; d_call: TRBD1; cdr3_nt: TGTGCCAGCAGCTTAGCTACTCCGACAGGGTTCGGGGGCTACACCTTC; cdr3_aa: CASSLATPTGFGGYTF
j_call: TRBJ2-3; v_call: TRBV7-3; d_call: TRBD2; cdr3_nt: TGTGCCAGCAGCTTACGACTAGCGGGGACAGATACGCAGTATTTT; cdr3_aa: CASSLRLAGTDTQYF
j_call: TRBJ2-1; v_call: TRBV5-1; d_call: TRBD2; cdr3_nt: TGCGCCAGCAGCTTGGCCCCTCTGGAGTATTCGCGGGGGGGCCTAAATGAGCAGTTCTTC; cdr3_aa: CASSLAPLEYSRGGLNEQFF
j_call: TRBJ1-4; v_call: TRBV18; d_call: NA; cdr3_nt: TGTGCCAGCTCACCGCGACAGGAAAGGAATGAAAAACTGTTTTTT; cdr3_aa: CASSPRQERNEKLFF
j_call: TRBJ1-1; v_call: TRBV18; d_call: NA; cdr3_nt: TGTGCCAGCTCACTCACAACCGGACAGAGGAACACTGAAGCTTTCTTT; cdr3_aa: CASSLTTGQRNTEAFF
j_call: TRBJ1-3; v_call: TRBV29-1; d_call: NA; cdr3_nt: TGCAGCGTTGAAGATTTGACAGGCCTTTCCTCTGGAAACACCATATATTTT; cdr3_aa: CSVEDLTGLSSGNTIYF
j_call: TRBJ2-2; v_call: TRBV2; d_call: TRBD2; cdr3_nt: TGTGCCAGCACTAGCGGGGGGAACACCGGGGAGCTGTTTTTT; cdr3_aa: CASTSGGNTGELFF
j_call: TRBJ1-5; v_call: TRBV7-9; d_call: TRBD1; cdr3_nt: TGTGCCAGCAGCCTAGGAGACAGGGAGGATCAGCCCCAGCATTTT; cdr3_aa: CASSLGDREDQPQHF
j_call: TRBJ2-5; v_call: TRBV5-1; d_call: TRBD2; cdr3_nt: TGCGCCAGCAGCTTGGCGGGGGGGGACGGAGAGACCCAGTACTTC; cdr3_aa: CASSLAGGDGETQYF
j_call: TRBJ1-4; v_call: TRBV7-2; d_call: NA; cdr3_nt: TGTGCCAGCAGCCCGTCGGGGTCTAAACTGTTTTTT; cdr3_aa: CASSPSGSKLFF
j_call: TRBJ2-7; v_call: TRBV7-2; d_call: NA; cdr3_nt: TGTGCCAGCAGCCGGGTGGGAGGTGACCACGAGCAGTACTTC; cdr3_aa: CASSRVGGDHEQYF
j_call: TRBJ1-4; v_call: TRBV15; d_call: NA; cdr3_nt: TGTGCCACCAGCAGAGTTGGACAGTCTAATGAAAAACTGTTTTTT; cdr3_aa: CATSRVGQSNEKLFF
j_call: TRBJ2-2; v_call: TRBV5-1; d_call: NA; cdr3_nt: TGCGCCAGCAGCTTGGGCGGGATCACCGGGGAGCTGTTTTTT; cdr3_aa: CASSLGGITGELFF
j_call: TRBJ2-7; v_call: TRBV5-1; d_call: NA; cdr3_nt: TGCGCCAGCAGCCTGCGGACAGACTCCTACGAGCAGTACTTC; cdr3_aa: CASSLRTDSYEQYF
j_call: TRBJ2-2; v_call: TRBV7-6; d_call: NA; cdr3_nt: TGTGCCAGCAGCCCCCTTCGGGGGGAGCTGTTTTTT; cdr3_aa: CASSPLRGELFF
j_call: TRBJ2-1; v_call: TRBV2; d_call: TRBD1; cdr3_nt: TGTGCCAGCAGTGAAGGCAGGGGGAATGAGCAGTTCTTC; cdr3_aa: CASSEGRGNEQFF
j_call: TRBJ2-1; v_call: TRBV19; d_call: TRBD2; cdr3_nt: TGTGCCAGTAGGGCACTAGCGGACAATGAGCAGTTCTTC; cdr3_aa: CASRALADNEQFF
j_call: TRBJ1-5; v_call: TRBV11-2; d_call: NA; cdr3_nt: TGTGCCAGCAGCTTAGTGCAGGGTAGCAATCAGCCCCAGCATTTT; cdr3_aa: CASSLVQGSNQPQHF
j_call: TRBJ1-1; v_call: TRBV29-1; d_call: NA; cdr3_nt: TGCAGCGCCAGGACTCGGGAGAACACTGAAGCTTTCTTT; cdr3_aa: CSARTRENTEAFF
j_call: TRBJ1-2; v_call: TRBV15; d_call: NA; cdr3_nt: TGTGCCACCAGCGGGAGAGGGTTCTATGGCTACACCTTC; cdr3_aa: CATSGRGFYGYTF
j_call: TRBJ2-6; v_call: TRBV6-5; d_call: NA; cdr3_nt: TGTGCCAGCAGACTCTCTGGGGCCAACGTCCTGACTTTC; cdr3_aa: CASRLSGANVLTF
j_call: TRBJ1-5; v_call: TRBV2; d_call: NA; cdr3_nt: TGTGCCAGCAGTTCCCCCGAGACACTAGATCAGCCCCAGCATTTT; cdr3_aa: CASSSPETLDQPQHF
j_call: TRBJ1-2; v_call: TRBV9; d_call: NA; cdr3_nt: TGTGCCAGCAGCGTAGAAGCCCAGGGAGGAAATGGCTACACCTTC; cdr3_aa: CASSVEAQGGNGYTF
j_call: TRBJ2-7; v_call: TRBV6-1; d_call: NA; cdr3_nt: TGTGCCAGCAGAACAGGGCTAGGGGCCTACGAGCAGTACTTC; cdr3_aa: CASRTGLGAYEQYF
j_call: TRBJ2-7; v_call: TRBV11-3; d_call: TRBD1; cdr3_nt: TGTGCCAGCAGCTTCCGGGACAGGGGTAACGAGCAGTACTTC; cdr3_aa: CASSFRDRGNEQYF
j_call: TRBJ2-3; v_call: TRBV6-5; d_call: TRBD2; cdr3_nt: TGTGCCAGCAGGGATAGCGGGAGCGCAGATACGCAGTATTTT; cdr3_aa: CASRDSGSADTQYF
j_call: TRBJ1-1; v_call: TRBV11-2; d_call: NA; cdr3_nt: TGTGCCAGCAGCTTAGTGGCTCGAACCGCAGCTTTCTTT; cdr3_aa: CASSLVARTAAFF
j_call: TRBJ2-7; v_call: TRBV10-1; d_call: NA; cdr3_nt: TGCGCCAGCTCCCCGGGGAGATCCTACGAGCAGTACTTC; cdr3_aa: CASSPGRSYEQYF
j_call: TRBJ1-4; v_call: TRBV19; d_call: NA; cdr3_nt: TGTGCCAGTAGTATTTGGGGGCTGGCGACTAATGAAAAACTGTTTTTT; cdr3_aa: CASSIWGLATNEKLFF
j_call: TRBJ1-2; v_call: TRBV25-1; d_call: NA; cdr3_nt: TGTGCCAGCACTGGCAGTAACTATGGCTACACCTTC; cdr3_aa: CASTGSNYGYTF
j_call: TRBJ2-7; v_call: TRBV6-5; d_call: NA; cdr3_nt: TGTGCCAGCAGTCCCCCGGGACACTTCTACGAGCAGTACTTC; cdr3_aa: CASSPPGHFYEQYF
j_call: TRBJ1-1; v_call: TRBV19; d_call: NA; cdr3_nt: TGTGCCAGTAGTCTAGGGTACAGGCGGACGAGGACTGAAGCTTTCTTT; cdr3_aa: CASSLGYRRTRTEAFF
j_call: TRBJ2-5; v_call: TRBV7-3; d_call: NA; cdr3_nt: TGTGCCAGCAGCTTAAGGTGGAACCCGGGAGAGACCCAGTACTTC; cdr3_aa: CASSLRWNPGETQYF
j_call: TRBJ2-7; v_call: TRBV7-9; d_call: NA; cdr3_nt: TGTGCCAGCAGCCGCCCTGAAGGAGGAGACGAGCAGTACTTC; cdr3_aa: CASSRPEGGDEQYF
j_call: TRBJ2-1; v_call: TRBV29-1; d_call: NA; cdr3_nt: TGCAGCGGAGGGGGGGGAGACAATGAGCAGTTCTTC; cdr3_aa: CSGGGGDNEQFF
j_call: TRBJ1-1; v_call: TRBV18; d_call: NA; cdr3_nt: TGTGCCAGCTCACGTGCAGGGTATAACACTGAAGCTTTCTTT; cdr3_aa: CASSRAGYNTEAFF